The 32 T cell receptor beta chains below all came from one sample that was sequenced in a study of T cell repertoires in cytomegalovirus infection. TCRdb re-analysed the reads in MiXCR, keeping a single row per CDR3 protein. The repertoire holds about 130,000 distinct CDR3 sequences, with around 30% as singletons. These TCRs' antigens remain unknown. Sequenced here: CD8+ T cells from cultured PBMCs, sampled from culture after CMV antigen stimulation. These receptors were obtained from a human donor in good health (CMV status not recorded). Some clones in this sample may be carry-over from other donors' samples.

The CDR3 nucleotides read TGTGCCAGCAGTGAGTTACAGGGGAACTCCTACGAGCAGTACTTC. It specifies CASSELQGNSYEQYF. This rearrangement joins TRBV25-1 to TRBJ2-7, with 7 bases fitting TRBD1. The V gene end was trimmed by 3 bases and the J gene end by 0 bases; junction bases not matched to a gene: 5. The germline V gene encodes CDR1 MGHDK and CDR2 SYGVNS. The CDR3 extends over 15 amino acids.

The V and J genes are TRBV9 and TRBJ2-7; D gene uncertain. The CDR3 contains 13 residues. With 3 bases removed from V and 3 bases from J, the gap between germline ends came to 10 bases. Germline values: CDR1 SGDLS, CDR2 YYNGEE. CDR3 sequence: CASSEGSYYEQYF. CDR3 nucleotides: TGTGCCAGCAGCGAGGGCAGCTACTACGAGCAGTACTTC.

This chain connects TRBV4-2 to TRBJ2-1; D is possibly TRBD2 (5 bases). Germline V lookup: CDR1 LGHNA, CDR2 YNFKEQ. This CDR3 has 15 amino acids. Trimming took 3 bases from V and 7 from J, leaving 16 bases between them. The CDR3 protein is CASSHSASPGNEQFF. The CDR3 DNA reads as TGTGCCAGCAGCCATAGCGCCAGCCCCGGGAATGAGCAGTTCTTC.

The V call is TRBV11-3, the J call TRBJ2-6; 8 bases match TRBD2. The CDR3 consists of 18 residues. CDR1 and CDR2 from the germline V gene are SGHNT and YENEEA. V trimming: 5 bases; J trimming: 0 bases; junction bases outside the gene matches: 9. The CDR3 loop reads CASSPGGAQSSGANVLTF. The DNA of the CDR3 is TGTGCCAGCAGCCCCGGGGGGGCCCAAAGCTCTGGGGCCAACGTCCTGACTTTC.

This clonotype was seen many times. V is TRBV7-6 and J is TRBJ1-1, with a tentative D call TRBD1 (6 bases). Trimming stripped 2 bases from V and 4 bases from J, with 8 bases between. The CDR3 contains 13 residues. CDR1 is SGHVS and CDR2 is FNYEAQ in the germline V gene. This chain's CDR3 is CASSLQGTTEAFF. CDR3 sequence (DNA): TGTGCCAGCAGCTTACAGGGGACCACTGAAGCTTTCTTT. The full variable domain, its missing parts supplied by reference TRBV7-6 and TRBJ1-1, is GAGVSQSPRYKVTKRGQDVALRCDPISGHVSLYWYRQALGQGPEFLTYFNYEAQQDKSGLPNDRFSAERPEGSISTLTIQRTEQRDSAMYRCASSLQGTTEAFFGQGTRLTVV.

The chain is built from TRBV5-1 and TRBJ2-1; D call uncertain. Germline CDR1 and CDR2: SGHRS and YFSETQ. This CDR3 contains 13 residues. The V end lost 4 bases, the J end lost 4 bases, and 9 bases lay between the germline ends. CDR3 sequence: CASSQTRYNEQFF. As DNA, the CDR3 is TGCGCCAGCAGCCAGACACGTTACAATGAGCAGTTCTTC.

This clonotype was detected a few times. V gene TRBV4-1 combines with J gene TRBJ1-1; possibly TRBD1 for D (5 bases). Germline V gene data show CDR1 as MGHRA and CDR2 as YSYEKL. Trimming shortened V by 1 base and J by 3 bases, and 12 bases separated the two germline ends. The CDR3 runs to 15 residues. CDR3 loop: CASSQGRGDYTEAFF. The CDR3 bases are TGCGCCAGCAGCCAAGGTCGAGGGGACTACACTGAAGCTTTCTTT.

The chain recombines TRBV12-3 or TRBV12-4 with TRBJ2-5; D gene ambiguous. The CDR3 is 14 amino acids. Between the trimmed V and J ends, which lost 2 bases and 1 base, there was a span of 8 bases. In DNA form, the CDR3 reads TGTGCCAGCAGTTTACCCGGCGGCCAAGAGACCCAGTACTTC. It codes for CASSLPGGQETQYF.

V and J are TRBV7-9 and TRBJ1-1; no firm D call. The CDR3 has 15 residues. CDR1 is SEHNR and CDR2 is FQNEAQ in the germline V gene (reference sequence). Deletions cut 2 bases from V and 1 base from J, with 11 bases between. The CDR3 loop is CASSLSPSPNTEAFF. In DNA, the CDR3 is TGTGCCAGCAGCTTAAGTCCCAGCCCGAACACTGAAGCTTTCTTT. The full variable domain, with the rest looked up from reference TRBV7-9 and TRBJ1-1, is DTGVSQNPRHKITKRGQNVTFRCDPISEHNRLYWYRQTLGQGPEFLTYFQNEAQLEKSRLLSDRFSAERPKGSFSTLEIQRTEQGDSAMYLCASSLSPSPNTEAFFGQGTRLTVV.

This clonotype was counted a few times. The DNA of the CDR3 is TGTGCCAGCAGTTTATATTCGGCCGCTGAAGCTTTCTTT. Its protein is CASSLYSAAEAFF. J is TRBJ1-1 and V is TRBV27; D is ambiguous. Trimming stripped 1 base from V and 6 bases from J, with 9 bases between. Germline V gene data show CDR1 as MNHEY and CDR2 as SMNVEV (reference sequence). This CDR3 is 13 amino acids long.

CDR3 in DNA: TGTGCCAGCATCGAAGACTTGGCGGGGGCGGGGACCGGGGAGCTGTTTTTT. Translation gives CASIEDLAGAGTGELFF. V is TRBV6-2 or TRBV6-3 and J is TRBJ2-2; weak D call: TRBD2 (7 bases). Germline loops: CDR1 MNHEY, CDR2 SVGEGT. This CDR3 has 17 amino acids. V was clipped by 7 bases and J by 5 bases, with 23 bases between them.

This clonotype was observed a single time. The rearrangement joins TRBV7-4 to TRBJ1-6; D remains unclear. V lost 5 bases to trimming and J lost 13 bases, with 9 bases between them. Germline V gene data show CDR1 as SGHVT and CDR2 as SQSDAQ. The CDR3 totals 11 residues. The CDR3 spells CASSGDGPLHF. In DNA, the CDR3 is TGTGCCAGCAGCGGTGACGGTCCCCTCCACTTT.

This clonotype was observed at least ten times. The chain employs TRBV27 and TRBJ2-1; possibly TRBD1 for D (5 bases). With 6 bases removed from V and 4 bases from J, the gap between germline ends came to 10 bases. Germline CDR1 is MNHEY and CDR2 is SMNVEV (reference sequence). This CDR3 is built from 13 residues. The CDR3 sequence is CASSLTGYNEQFF. The CDR3 coding sequence is TGTGCCAGCAGCCTAACAGGTTACAATGAGCAGTTCTTC.

The chain recombines TRBV4-1 with TRBJ1-6; no reliable D call. Germline V gives CDR1 MGHRA, CDR2 YSYEKL. The CDR3 spans 16 residues. V shed 4 bases and J shed 6 bases, with 16 bases lying between them. The CDR3 bases are TGCGCCAGCAGCCGAATGGTGACCGACCTTAATTCACCCCTCCACTTT. Amino acids: CASSRMVTDLNSPLHF.

The rearrangement links TRBV7-9 to TRBJ2-7; TRBD2 aligns across 10 bases. Trimming at V came to 0 bases and at J to 1 base, leaving 9 bases not matched to a gene. This CDR3 contains 18 residues. Germline CDR1 is SEHNR and CDR2 is FQNEAQ (reference sequence). CDR3 sequence: CASSLAGVLAGDSYEQYF. As DNA, the CDR3 is TGTGCCAGCAGCTTAGCGGGAGTCCTAGCGGGGGATTCCTACGAGCAGTACTTC. The entire variable domain, with the rest obtained from reference TRBV7-9 and TRBJ2-7, is as follows: DTGVSQNPRHKITKRGQNVTFRCDPISEHNRLYWYRQTLGQGPEFLTYFQNEAQLEKSRLLSDRFSAERPKGSFSTLEIQRTEQGDSAMYLCASSLAGVLAGDSYEQYFGPGTRLTVT.

CDR3 nucleotide sequence: TGTGCCAGCAGTTTAGGAAACTCCTACGAGCAGTACTTC. It encodes CASSLGNSYEQYF. The chain is built from TRBV27 and TRBJ2-7, with D uncertain. The CDR3 runs 13 residues. The germline V gene has CDR1 MNHEY and CDR2 SMNVEV (reference sequence). V lost 2 bases to trimming and J lost 0 bases, with 5 bases between them.

The table lists this clonotype with many counts. V usage is TRBV2 and J usage is TRBJ2-2; perhaps TRBD1 as D (5 bases). Germline assignment: CDR1 SNHLY and CDR2 FYNNEI. The CDR3 totals 13 residues. V dropped 5 bases and J dropped 5 bases, with 9 bases sitting between them. The CDR3 region has the DNA TGTGCCAGCAGTTTCAGGGAAACCGGGGAGCTGTTTTTT. It encodes CASSFRETGELFF.

The V call is TRBV12-3 or TRBV12-4, the J call TRBJ2-3; the D gene is possibly TRBD1 (5 bases). CDR3 length equals 13 residues. Trimming removed 4 bases at V and 0 bases at J, with 5 bases between. The CDR3 loop reads CASSWGSTDTQYF. CDR3 sequence (DNA): TGTGCCAGCAGTTGGGGCAGCACAGATACGCAGTATTTT.

A note on this clonotype: A much larger clonotype is one base distant, so this may be a read error. This rearrangement joins TRBV11-2 to TRBJ2-7; possibly TRBD2 for D (6 bases). Germline V gene data show CDR1 as SGHAT and CDR2 as FQNNGV. CDR3 length: 16 residues. V was cut by 1 base and J by 2 bases, with 15 bases left in between. The CDR3 here is CASSLVGGSGTYEQYF. CDR3 sequence (DNA): TGTGCCAGCAGCTTAGTCGGGGGTAGCGGAACCTACGAGCAGTACTTC.

The chain is built from TRBV20-1 and TRBJ2-1; 7 nucleotides line up with TRBD1. J gave up 2 bases and V 5 bases, and 12 bases lay outside the gene matches. The CDR3 is made up of 16 amino acids. Germline-derived CDR1 and CDR2 are DFQATT and SNEGSKA (reference sequence). CDR3 DNA sequence: TGCAGTGCTGGCGAGGCTGACAGGGTAACCTACAATGAGCAGTTCTTC. This codes for CSAGEADRVTYNEQFF.

V and J are TRBV4-1 and TRBJ1-1; D uncertain. The CDR3 extends over 15 amino acids. V gave up 1 base and J gave up 5 bases, with 14 bases separating them. Germline V gene data show CDR1 as MGHRA and CDR2 as YSYEKL. CDR3 nucleotide sequence: TGCGCCAGCAGCCAAGGACCGACGGCTGGAACTGAAGCTTTCTTT. Translation gives CASSQGPTAGTEAFF.

Many counts were recorded for this clonotype. The rearrangement joins TRBV5-8 to TRBJ2-3; D may correspond to TRBD1 or TRBD2 (5 bases each). The CDR3 is made up of 15 amino acids. The V and J ends lost 0 bases and 9 bases respectively, with 17 bases between them. The germline V gene has CDR1 SGHTS and CDR2 YDEGEE. For the CDR3, the DNA is TGTGCCAGCAGCTTGGATCGGGGCAGACCTATCACGCAGTATTTT. This codes for CASSLDRGRPITQYF.

In this sample, this clonotype turned up a few times. The V and J genes are TRBV3-1 and TRBJ2-5; 11 bases map to TRBD2. The CDR3 has 15 amino acids. Germline values: CDR1 LGHDT, CDR2 YNNKEL (reference sequence). V shed 3 bases, J shed 5 bases, and the junction held 5 bases outside the gene matches. The CDR3 nucleotides are TGTGCCAGCAGCCAGCCTAGCGGGGGGATTGAGACCCAGTACTTC. Its protein is CASSQPSGGIETQYF.

This rearrangement joins TRBV10-2 to TRBJ2-7; D gene unclear. CDR1 WSHSY and CDR2 SAAADI come from the germline V gene. This CDR3 has 12 amino acids. Between the trimmed V and J ends, which lost 2 bases and 2 bases, there was a span of 4 bases. Here the CDR3 DNA reads TGCGCCAGCAGTGAGGCGACCTACGAGCAGTACTTC. This gives the protein CASSEATYEQYF.

The rearrangement uses TRBV7-9 and TRBJ1-2, with no clear D. From germline, CDR1 is SEHNR and CDR2 FQNEAQ (reference sequence). Trimming pared 2 bases from V and 7 bases from J, leaving 20 bases between. The CDR3 spans 16 residues. The CDR3 sequence is CASSLIQLSGPGGYTF. The CDR3, as DNA: TGTGCCAGCAGCTTAATACAACTCAGCGGACCAGGTGGCTACACCTTC.

The table lists this clonotype with a count of one. V gene TRBV6-6 combines with J gene TRBJ1-4; D remains ambiguous. CDR3 length: 14 amino acids. V shed 3 bases and J shed 8 bases, with 13 bases lying between them. The V gene's germline CDR1 is MNHNY and CDR2 SVGAGI (reference sequence). DNA of the CDR3: TGTGCCAGCAGTTATCGACCACAAGGCGAAAAACTGTTTTTT. Translating it yields CASSYRPQGEKLFF.

The chain has TRBV12-3 or TRBV12-4 and TRBJ1-1, with 10 bases matching TRBD1. V gave up 3 bases and J gave up 4 bases; unmatched junction bases: 5. The length of the CDR3 is 15 residues. CDR3 DNA sequence: TGTGCCAGCAGTTTGACAGGGGGCTTGGGCACTGAAGCTTTCTTT. This translates into CASSLTGGLGTEAFF.

This chain uses TRBV5-6 with TRBJ1-1; D not resolved. Between the trimmed V and J ends, which lost 3 bases and 6 bases, there was a span of 18 bases. Germline lookup yields CDR1 SGHDT and CDR2 YYEEEE. This CDR3 is built from 15 residues. CDR3 DNA sequence: TGTGCCAGCAGCTCCGTGGAGAGGTCAGGTGCTGAAGCTTTCTTT. As protein: CASSSVERSGAEAFF.

V gene TRBV28 combines with J gene TRBJ1-1, with a weak D call TRBD1 (5 bases). The CDR3 length is 17 residues. Trimming pared 6 bases from V and 5 bases from J, leaving 25 bases between. The V gene's germline CDR1 is MDHEN and CDR2 SYDVKM. The CDR3, as DNA: TGTGCCAGCAGCCCATCCACAATAGGTGACAGCGGGACTGAAGCTTTCTTT. Translated: CASSPSTIGDSGTEAFF.

This chain connects TRBV6-6 to TRBJ2-7; TRBD2 matches 7 bases. J was trimmed by 0 bases and V by 6 bases; bases with no gene match: 8. The CDR3 has 15 residues. Germline CDR1 reads MNHNY; CDR2 reads SVGAGI (reference sequence). The CDR3 reads CASRASAGPSYEQYF. CDR3 sequence (DNA): TGTGCCAGCAGGGCTTCAGCGGGGCCCTCCTACGAGCAGTACTTC.

The genes are TRBV20-1 and TRBJ2-1; 14 positions agree with TRBD2. There are 16 residues in the CDR3. Trimming cost V 5 bases and J 8 bases; bases outside gene matches: 11. Germline CDR1 DFQATT, CDR2 SNEGSKA (reference sequence). This chain's CDR3 is CSASHRLAGGSDEQFF. In DNA, the CDR3 is TGCAGTGCTTCACACCGACTAGCGGGGGGGTCGGATGAGCAGTTCTTC.

The chain recombines TRBV28 with TRBJ1-2, with D perhaps matching TRBD1 (5 bases). The V gene's germline CDR1 is MDHEN and CDR2 SYDVKM. Trimming removed 4 bases at V and 0 bases at J, with 18 bases between. The CDR3 has 17 amino acids. CDR3 sequence (DNA): TGTGCCAGCAGTTCCCGTTGGCTAGGGGCTACTAACTATGGCTACACCTTC. Its translation is CASSSRWLGATNYGYTF.